These 4 T cell receptor beta chains were sequenced from one sample in a study of response to subunit inactivated influenza vaccine. Via MiXCR, TCRdb re-called the RT-PCR reads, giving one row per CDR3 protein. Of around 750,000 distinct CDR3 sequences listed, roughly 20% are singletons. Sequenced material: PBMCs from blood, taken 4 to 6 days after vaccination. The receptors originated from a man aged 50 to 60 who received an inactivated influenza vaccine.

For this clonotype: It may be a read error: a sequence one base away is much more abundant. V and J are TRBV9 and TRBJ2-2, with unresolved D. Trimming cost V 3 bases and J 2 bases, with 5 bases left between them. CDR3 length equals 13 residues. CDR1 and CDR2 (germline): SGDLS, YYNGEE. CDR3 nucleotides: TGTGCCAGCAGCGACGCAAACACCGGGGAGCTGTTTTTT. Encoded protein: CASSDANTGELFF. The full variable domain, its missing parts supplied by reference TRBV9 and TRBJ2-2, is DSGVTQTPKHLITATGQRVTLRCSPRSGDLSVYWYQQSLDQGLQFLIQYYNGEERAKGNILERFSAQQFPDLHSELNLSSLELGDSALYFCASSDANTGELFFGEGSRLTVL.

This chain joins TRBV20-1 and TRBJ2-3; 15 nucleotides line up with TRBD2. From germline, CDR1 is DFQATT and CDR2 SNEGSKA (reference sequence). The CDR3 consists of 18 residues. The V segment lost 1 base and the J segment 3 bases; nucleotides outside the gene matches: 8. The CDR3 nucleotides read TGCAGTGCTAGAGGGGGACTAGCGGGGGGTAGAGGTACAGATACGCAGTATTTT. Protein product: CSARGGLAGGRGTDTQYF.

This clonotype was counted only a few times. J is TRBJ2-7 and V is TRBV5-8; D gene ambiguous. CDR3 size: 14 residues. Between the trimmed V and J ends, which lost 4 bases and 6 bases, there was a span of 17 bases. The germline V gene has CDR1 SGHTS and CDR2 YDEGEE. The CDR3 DNA follows: TGTGCCAGCAGCCCTTCGACCCGGAAGGGCGAGCAGTACTTC. Protein: CASSPSTRKGEQYF.

This clonotype occurred many times. A junction end diverges from the germline sequence, so it may reflect a read error. This chain uses TRBV7-7 with TRBJ2-5; D gene uncertain. In germline, CDR1 is SSHAT, CDR2 FNYEAQ (reference sequence). This CDR3 has 13 amino acids. In DNA form, the CDR3 reads TGTGCTAGCAGCTTAGAGGTTTTGGAGACCCAGTACTTC. This sequence encodes CASSLEVLETQYF.